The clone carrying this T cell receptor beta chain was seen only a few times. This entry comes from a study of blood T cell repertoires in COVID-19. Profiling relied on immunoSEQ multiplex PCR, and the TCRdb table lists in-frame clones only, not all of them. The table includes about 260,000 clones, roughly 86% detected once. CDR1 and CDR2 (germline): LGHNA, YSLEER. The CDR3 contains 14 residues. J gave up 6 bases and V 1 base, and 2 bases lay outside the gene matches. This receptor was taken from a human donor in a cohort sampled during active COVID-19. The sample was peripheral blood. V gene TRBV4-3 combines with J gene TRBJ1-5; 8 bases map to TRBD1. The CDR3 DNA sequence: TGCGCCAGCAGCCAAGGGACAGGGCTTCAGCCCCAGCATTTT. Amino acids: CASSQGTGLQPQHF.